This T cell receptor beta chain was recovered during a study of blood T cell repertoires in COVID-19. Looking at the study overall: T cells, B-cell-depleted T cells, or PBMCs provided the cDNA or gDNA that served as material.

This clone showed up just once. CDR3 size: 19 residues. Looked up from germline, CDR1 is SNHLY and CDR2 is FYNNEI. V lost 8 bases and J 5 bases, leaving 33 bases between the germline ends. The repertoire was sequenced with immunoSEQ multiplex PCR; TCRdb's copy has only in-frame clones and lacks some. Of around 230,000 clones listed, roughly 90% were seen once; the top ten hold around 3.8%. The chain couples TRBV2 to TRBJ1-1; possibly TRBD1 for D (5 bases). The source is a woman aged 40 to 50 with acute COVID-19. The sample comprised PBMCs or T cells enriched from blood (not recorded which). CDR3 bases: TGTGCCAGCCCCCAACCGGACGTCCGACCGACCATACGGGGGACTGAAGCTTTCTTT. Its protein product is CASPQPDVRPTIRGTEAFF.